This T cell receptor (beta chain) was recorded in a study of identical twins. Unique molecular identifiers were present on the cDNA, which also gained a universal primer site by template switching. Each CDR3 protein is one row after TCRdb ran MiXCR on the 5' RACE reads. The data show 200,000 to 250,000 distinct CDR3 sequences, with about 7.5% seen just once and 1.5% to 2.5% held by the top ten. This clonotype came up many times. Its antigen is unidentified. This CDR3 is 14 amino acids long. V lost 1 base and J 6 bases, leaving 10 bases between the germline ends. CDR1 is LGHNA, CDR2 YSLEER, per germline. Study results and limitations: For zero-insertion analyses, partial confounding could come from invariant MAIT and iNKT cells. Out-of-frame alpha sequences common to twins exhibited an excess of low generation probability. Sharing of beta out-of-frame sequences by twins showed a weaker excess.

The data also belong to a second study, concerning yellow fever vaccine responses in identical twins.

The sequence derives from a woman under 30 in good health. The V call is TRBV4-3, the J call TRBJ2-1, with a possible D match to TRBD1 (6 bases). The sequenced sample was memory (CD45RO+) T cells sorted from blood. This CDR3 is CASSQGLQGNEQFF. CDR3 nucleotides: TGCGCCAGCAGCCAAGGGCTACAGGGCAATGAGCAGTTCTTC.